The 32 T cell receptor beta chains given below trace back to one sample, sequenced in a study of blood T cell repertoires in COVID-19. Clones were read by immunoSEQ multiplex PCR, and TCRdb kept only the in-frame ones, dropping some. This sample has roughly 250,000 clones, with 65% to 90% found just once. The sequenced material came from peripheral blood. Every receptor here comes from a woman in her seventies with acute or convalescent COVID-19.

This chain joins TRBV19 and TRBJ1-5; a possible D gene is TRBD1 (6 bases). The CDR3 covers 16 residues. V dropped 10 bases and J dropped 3 bases, with 22 bases sitting between them. Per germline, CDR1 LNHDA and CDR2 SQIVND (reference sequence). CDR3 residues: CATQWGGAGYNQPQHF. CDR3 in DNA: TGTGCCACCCAGTGGGGGGGCGCGGGTTACAATCAGCCCCAGCATTTT. The variable domain in full, with the rest retrieved from reference TRBV19 and TRBJ1-5, is DGGITQSPKYLFRKEGQNVTLSCEQNLNHDAMYWYRQDPGQGLRLIYYSQIVNDFQKGDIAEGYSVSREKKESFPLTVTSAQKNPTAFYLCATQWGGAGYNQPQHFGDGTRLSIL.

This chain joins TRBV9 and TRBJ2-7; possible D gene TRBD2, 6 bases. The germline V gene encodes CDR1 SGDLS and CDR2 YYNGEE. Between the trimmed V and J ends, which lost 3 bases and 3 bases, there was a span of 13 bases. The CDR3 runs 14 residues. CDR3 DNA: TGTGCCAGCAGCGCGGAACTAGCAAACTACGAGCAGTACTTC. Translating it yields CASSAELANYEQYF.

The V gene is TRBV2, the J gene TRBJ1-6, with 7 positions matching TRBD1. The CDR3 runs 15 residues. V lost 8 bases and J lost 11; bases outside the gene matches: 15. Germline loops: CDR1 SNHLY, CDR2 FYNNEI. The CDR3 sequence is CASQIEGALSTPLHF. Here the CDR3 DNA reads TGTGCCAGCCAGATCGAGGGGGCCCTGTCGACACCCCTCCACTTT.

The chain couples TRBV5-6 to TRBJ1-5; a possible D gene is TRBD1 (5 bases). This CDR3 spans 15 amino acids. V lost 0 bases and J lost 2, with 9 bases in between. Looked up from germline, CDR1 is SGHDT and CDR2 is YYEEEE. CDR3 coding DNA: TGTGCCAGCAGCTTGGGGGGCCAGCGCAATCAGCCCCAGCATTTT. Residues: CASSLGGQRNQPQHF.

The chain links TRBV19 to TRBJ1-2, with TRBD1 identical over 11 bases. The CDR3 is 15 amino acids. Trimming removed 8 bases from V and 7 bases from J; junction bases left unmatched: 12. CDR1 is LNHDA, CDR2 SQIVND, per germline (reference sequence). The CDR3 loop reads CASHPSGQGAVGYTF. Here the CDR3 DNA reads TGTGCCAGTCATCCCTCCGGACAGGGGGCGGTTGGCTACACCTTC.

The chain couples TRBV28 to TRBJ2-7; perhaps TRBD1 as D (6 bases). V dropped 2 bases and J dropped 3 bases, with 11 bases sitting between them. CDR1 and CDR2 from the germline V gene are MDHEN and SYDVKM. The CDR3 totals 14 residues. The CDR3 DNA is TGTGCCAGCAGTTTAACAGGGATTATCTACGAGCAGTACTTC. Its protein product is CASSLTGIIYEQYF.

In its sample, this clone was seen a few times. The V gene is TRBV5-1, the J gene TRBJ1-3, with 7 bases that match TRBD1. The ends lost 4 bases at V and 2 bases at J; junction bases unmatched: 9. CDR1 is SGHRS, CDR2 YFSETQ, per germline. CDR3 length equals 16 residues. The DNA for the CDR3 is TGCGCCAGCAGCCCATACAGGGGTAGTGCTGGAAACACCATATATTTT. This encodes CASSPYRGSAGNTIYF.

The rearrangement joins TRBV10-2 to TRBJ1-1, with D hard to call. CDR3 length equals 11 residues. The germline gives CDR1 WSHSY, CDR2 SAAADI. Trimming pared 7 bases from V and 4 bases from J, leaving 7 bases between. For the CDR3, the DNA is TGCGCCAGCACCATCGGCACTGAAGCTTTCTTT. It codes for CASTIGTEAFF.

The V gene is TRBV28, the J gene TRBJ1-4, with 10 bases identical to TRBD1. The CDR3 length is 14 residues. V was pared by 3 bases and J by 8 bases, with 3 bases of the junction left unmatched. CDR1 is MDHEN, CDR2 SYDVKM, per germline. As DNA, the CDR3 is TGTGCCAGCAGTTTCTGGGACAGGGGAGAAAAACTGTTTTTT. This gives the protein CASSFWDRGEKLFF.

A remark on this clone: This same CDR3 is encoded by further DNA sequences in the sample. The V call is TRBV5-1, the J call TRBJ1-1; the match to TRBD1 covers 7 bases. V shed 0 bases and J 1 base; nucleotides not matched to a gene: 3. From germline, CDR1 is SGHRS and CDR2 YFSETQ. The CDR3 sequence is 15 residues long. The DNA of the CDR3 is TGCGCCAGCAGCTTGGGGACAGGTGGGAACACTGAAGCTTTCTTT. Its protein product is CASSLGTGGNTEAFF. Together with reference TRBV5-1 and TRBJ1-1, the CDR3 gives the full variable domain: KAGVTQTPRYLIKTRGQQVTLSCSPISGHRSVSWYQQTPGQGLQFLFEYFSETQRNKGNFPGRFSGRQFSNSRSEMNVSTLELGDSALYLCASSLGTGGNTEAFFGQGTRLTVV.

The table lists this clone with a count of one. This rearrangement joins TRBV18 to TRBJ2-7, with TRBD1 matching over 10 bases. The germline V gene encodes CDR1 KGHSH and CDR2 LQKENI. The CDR3 covers 14 residues. V was pared by 10 bases and J by 4 bases, with 10 bases of the junction left unmatched. For the CDR3, the DNA is TGTGCCACCAGGCGGGACAGGGGAAATTACGAGCAGTACTTC. Translated: CATRRDRGNYEQYF.

This clone was seen once. V is TRBV23-1 and J is TRBJ1-2; D perhaps matches TRBD1 (6 bases). TRBV23-1 is identified as an open reading frame with a role that is uncertain. Deletions cut 0 bases from V and 2 bases from J, with 22 bases between. The CDR3 has 19 amino acids. In DNA form, the CDR3 reads TGCGCCAGCAGTCAATCACCCAATCTGGACAGAAAGGAGAACTATGGCTACACCTTC. Protein sequence: CASSQSPNLDRKENYGYTF.

The chain carries TRBV5-5 and TRBJ1-2; TRBD1 aligns across 7 bases. V gave up 0 bases and J gave up 6 bases; unmatched junction bases: 5. The germline CDR1 and CDR2 sequences are SGHKS and YYEKEE (reference sequence). There are 14 residues in the CDR3. The CDR3 sequence is CASSLGRGQDGYTF. The CDR3, as DNA: TGTGCCAGCAGCTTGGGGAGGGGGCAGGATGGCTACACCTTC. Full variable domain (outside the CDR3, taken from reference TRBV5-5 and TRBJ1-2): DAGVTQSPTHLIKTRGQQVTLRCSPISGHKSVSWYQQVLGQGPQFIFQYYEKEERGRGNFPDRFSARQFPNYSSELNVNALLLGDSALYLCASSLGRGQDGYTFGSGTRLTVV.

J is TRBJ1-5 and V is TRBV18, with D possibly matching TRBD1 (5 bases). Trimming stripped 3 bases from V and 5 bases from J, with 14 bases between. Germline CDR1 KGHSH, CDR2 LQKENI. The CDR3 runs to 15 residues. The CDR3, as DNA: TGTGCCAGCTCACCTTTTGGGGCAGTCGATCAGCCCCAGCATTTT. Its translation: CASSPFGAVDQPQHF.

The rearrangement joins TRBV4-3 to TRBJ1-5; TRBD1 agrees at 7 bases. The germline V gene has CDR1 LGHNA and CDR2 YSLEER. V gave up 0 bases and J gave up 5 bases; unmatched junction bases: 10. The CDR3 is 17 amino acids. CDR3 protein: CASSQDLGTGDDQPQHF. CDR3 bases: TGCGCCAGCAGCCAAGATCTTGGCACAGGGGACGATCAGCCCCAGCATTTT.

The chain employs TRBV4-2 and TRBJ2-3, with 10 bases fitting TRBD2. The V gene end was trimmed by 0 bases and the J gene end by 5 bases; junction bases not matched to a gene: 5. Looked up from germline, CDR1 is LGHNA and CDR2 is YNFKEQ. This CDR3 is 16 amino acids long. The CDR3 region has the DNA TGTGCCAGCAGCCAAGATCTAGCGGGGGATATAGATACGCAGTATTTT. Residues: CASSQDLAGDIDTQYF.

This clone was seen a single time. The rearrangement uses TRBV19 and TRBJ1-4, with a tentative D call TRBD1 (5 bases). This CDR3 comprises 14 residues. V lost 2 bases, J lost 7 bases, and 11 bases lay in between. Germline CDR1 reads LNHDA; CDR2 reads SQIVND (reference sequence). The CDR3 sequence: CASSIQGPGEKLFF. The CDR3 region has the DNA TGTGCCAGTAGTATACAGGGCCCTGGTGAAAAACTGTTTTTT.

J is TRBJ2-7 and V is TRBV20-1; tentatively, D is TRBD1 (6 bases). Germline-derived CDR1 and CDR2 are DFQATT and SNEGSKA (reference sequence). The CDR3 consists of 11 residues. V was shortened by 5 bases and J by 5 bases, with 10 bases between the two germline ends. CDR3 in DNA: TGCAGTGCTCCAGGGGTGGACGAGCAGTACTTC. It codes for CSAPGVDEQYF.

This clone was observed a single time. V and J are TRBV19 and TRBJ1-5, with TRBD1 matching over 8 bases. V was pared by 1 base and J by 3 bases, with 5 bases of the junction left unmatched. This CDR3 is 16 amino acids long. CDR1 LNHDA and CDR2 SQIVND come from the germline V gene (reference sequence). CDR3 in amino acids: CASSIVGQGPNQPQHF. In DNA, the CDR3 is TGTGCCAGTAGTATAGTTGGACAGGGTCCCAATCAGCCCCAGCATTTT.

The genes are TRBV30 and TRBJ2-1; the match to TRBD2 covers 12 bases. Germline V CDR1 and CDR2: GTSNPN, SVGIG (reference sequence). V shed 3 bases, J shed 7 bases, and the junction held 13 bases outside the gene matches. The CDR3 extends over 17 amino acids. CDR3 residues: CAWSPTWTSGARNEQFF. Here the CDR3 DNA reads TGTGCCTGGAGCCCCACATGGACTAGCGGGGCCAGAAATGAGCAGTTCTTC.

Remarks on this clone: Other DNA sequences in this specimen translate into the identical CDR3. The chain uses TRBV6-5 and TRBJ1-6, with D perhaps matching TRBD1 (5 bases). The CDR3 is 14 amino acids. Deletions cut 0 bases from V and 6 bases from J, with 6 bases between. Germline V lookup: CDR1 MNHEY, CDR2 SVGAGI. The CDR3 DNA reads as TGTGCCAGCAGTTACTCGCAGGGTAATTCACCCCTCCACTTT. It specifies CASSYSQGNSPLHF.

CDR3 in amino acids: CASSQDLSPSNSPLHF. The CDR3 DNA is TGTGCCAGCAGCCAAGATTTGAGTCCTAGTAATTCACCCCTCCACTTT. The rearrangement joins TRBV3-1 (or the pseudogene TRBV3-2) to TRBJ1-6, with D hard to call. The V gene's germline CDR1 is LGHDT and CDR2 YNNKEL (reference sequence). V lost 0 bases and J lost 6, with 12 bases in between. This CDR3 is built from 16 residues.

This rearrangement joins TRBV6-1 to TRBJ2-3; D call uncertain. Trimming removed 2 bases from V and 0 bases from J, with 9 bases in between. This CDR3 comprises 15 residues. CDR1 and CDR2 (germline): MNHNS, SASEGT. The CDR3 loop reads CASSESDSSTDTQYF. As DNA, the CDR3 is TGTGCCAGCAGTGAATCCGACTCGAGCACAGATACGCAGTATTTT.

This clone was seen more than once but under ten times. The genes are TRBV4-3 and TRBJ2-7, with a tentative D call TRBD1 (6 bases). CDR1 LGHNA and CDR2 YSLEER come from the germline V gene. The CDR3 is made up of 16 amino acids. V lost 0 bases and J 2 bases, leaving 14 bases between the germline ends. The CDR3 here is CASSQDLQGPPYEQYF. In nucleotides, the CDR3 is TGCGCCAGCAGCCAAGATCTGCAGGGGCCCCCCTACGAGCAGTACTTC.

The chain recombines TRBV7-2 with TRBJ1-2; no reliable D call. The CDR3 totals 15 residues. Germline V lookup: CDR1 SGHTA, CDR2 FQGNSA. V lost 6 bases, J lost 3 bases, and 17 bases lay in between. CDR3 protein: CASRLREGMDYGYTF. The DNA of the CDR3 is TGTGCCAGCAGATTAAGGGAGGGAATGGACTATGGCTACACCTTC.

This clone was seen only once. This sequence joins TRBV24-1 and TRBJ1-5; TRBD1 might be the D (6 bases). CDR3 length equals 16 residues. The V end lost 3 bases, the J end lost 3 bases, and 14 bases lay between the germline ends. Per the germline V gene, CDR1 is KGHDR and CDR2 is SFDVKD. CDR3 residues: CATSDSTGFANQPQHF. As DNA, the CDR3 is TGTGCCACCAGTGATAGTACAGGGTTTGCCAATCAGCCCCAGCATTTT.

V gene TRBV3-1 (or the pseudogene TRBV3-2) combines with J gene TRBJ1-1, with 7 bases that match TRBD1. With V trimmed by 4 bases and J by 4 bases, 6 bases remained unmatched. The CDR3 is 14 residues long. Germline CDR1 LGHDT, CDR2 YNNKEL (reference sequence). DNA for the CDR3: TGTGCCAGCAGCCGGAGGCAGGGGGGCACTGAAGCTTTCTTT. It yields the protein CASSRRQGGTEAFF.

The chain employs TRBV6-4 and TRBJ1-2; TRBD1 might be the D (5 bases). This CDR3 has 12 residues. The V gene's germline CDR1 is MRHNA and CDR2 SNTAGT. V shed 6 bases and J shed 4 bases, with 9 bases lying between them. Here the CDR3 DNA reads TGTGCCAGCAGCAGGGAGGGCTATGGCTACACCTTC. Encoded protein: CASSREGYGYTF.

This clone was seen just once. The rearrangement links TRBV29-1 to TRBJ1-1, with D perhaps matching TRBD1 (5 bases). This CDR3 is 13 amino acids long. The V gene's germline CDR1 is SQVTM and CDR2 ANQGSEA. Trimming took off 6 bases at V and 0 bases at J, with 11 bases between the two ends. CDR3 in amino acids: CSVAGQMNTEAFF. The CDR3, as DNA: TGCAGCGTCGCCGGACAAATGAACACTGAAGCTTTCTTT.

The gene calls are TRBV18 and TRBJ1-1; no firm D call. Per germline, CDR1 KGHSH and CDR2 LQKENI. The CDR3 totals 13 residues. V gave up 3 bases and J gave up 1 base, with 6 bases separating them. CDR3 DNA sequence: TGTGCCAGCTCACCTCCAGGGAACACTGAAGCTTTCTTT. Its protein product is CASSPPGNTEAFF.

V gene TRBV4-3 combines with J gene TRBJ2-7; 9 bases agree with TRBD2. The CDR3 runs 18 residues. Trimming removed 0 bases from V and 2 bases from J; junction bases left unmatched: 11. CDR1 and CDR2 from the germline V gene are LGHNA and YSLEER. This chain's CDR3 is CASSQDRASGGTTYEQYF. The CDR3 DNA sequence: TGCGCCAGCAGCCAAGATCGAGCGAGCGGGGGGACCACCTACGAGCAGTACTTC.

The gene calls are TRBV5-4 and TRBJ1-1; D is unresolved. V was shortened by 5 bases and J by 0 bases, with 14 bases between the two germline ends. Germline loops: CDR1 SGHNT, CDR2 YYREEE (reference sequence). This CDR3 region has 15 residues. CDR3 in amino acids: CASSQDLNMNTEAFF. CDR3 in DNA: TGTGCCAGCAGTCAGGACTTAAACATGAACACTGAAGCTTTCTTT.